This T cell receptor beta chain was identified during a study of blood T cell repertoires in COVID-19. Study overall: The United States, Italy and Spain supplied acute and convalescent COVID-19 samples.

In the source study's methods: From reference gene primer amplification, estimates of nucleated cell counts were derived. The assay was immunoSEQ multiplex PCR, and TCRdb's table has in-frame clones only and misses some. That table supplies the V and J calls and clone size; D and trimming were determined from the DNA. The sample lists 260,000 or so clones, 87% seen once, with approximately 2.4% in the top ten. This study enrolled people aged about 18 to 90 from around 26 US geographic areas. Grouping used clinical history reported by participants in a survey and questionnaire. Sequencing used PBMCs or T cells enriched from blood (not recorded which). This receptor was taken from a woman aged 25 to 39 with acute COVID-19.

The CDR3, as DNA: TGCGCCAGCAGCCAGAGAGTCGCGACAGATACGCAGTATTTT. It translates to CASSQRVATDTQYF. The chain has TRBV4-3 and TRBJ2-3; D is unclear. Trimming stripped 3 bases from V and 3 bases from J, with 10 bases between. There are 14 residues in the CDR3. In germline, CDR1 is LGHNA, CDR2 YSLEER.